A selection of T cell receptor beta chains follows, all from one sample in a study of blood T cell repertoires in COVID-19. Generated by immunoSEQ multiplex PCR, the TCRdb table keeps only in-frame clones and is missing some. The table lists some 45,000 clones, about 88% of them singletons, with less than 2.5% in the top ten. The sample taken for sequencing was peripheral blood. The source is a human donor in a cohort sampled during active COVID-19. CDR3s include the opening cysteine and the closing phenylalanine or tryptophan. A D gene is named only where the DNA matches it firmly. Size values are once, few and many counts, or a class for expanded clones, and some rows have none.

j_call v_call d_call clone_size cdr3_nt cdr3_aa
TRBJ1-2 TRBV11-2 TRBD1 NA TGTGCCAGCAGCTCAATACGACAGGGTATAGGTTTGACGTTCGGCTACACCTTC CASSSIRQGIGLTFGYTF
TRBJ2-7 TRBV6-5 NA NA TGTGCCAGCAGTTACTCGCAGGGTTCCTACGAGCAGTACTTC CASSYSQGSYEQYF
TRBJ2-7 TRBV9 TRBD1 NA TGTGCCAGCAGCCCTGGCAGGGGGTTCTACGAGCAGTACTTC CASSPGRGFYEQYF
TRBJ2-5 TRBV20-1 NA once TGCAGTGCTAGTCGCCAGCAAGAGACCCAGTACTTC CSASRQQETQYF
TRBJ2-2 TRBV19 TRBD1 NA TGTGCCAGTAGGAGGTCGGGACAGGGGAACACCGGGGAGCTGTTTTTT CASRRSGQGNTGELFF
TRBJ2-2 TRBV18 NA NA TGTGCCAGCTCACCACGGTCTGAGATCGGGGAGCTGTTTTTT CASSPRSEIGELFF
TRBJ2-1 TRBV7-9 NA NA TGTGCCAGCAGCTTAGTGGGGGCAAGAGGCCATGAGCAGTTCTTC CASSLVGARGHEQFF
TRBJ2-1 TRBV27 TRBD2 NA TGTGCCAGCAGTTGGACTAGCGGGGGGAGTTACAATGAGCAGTTCTTC CASSWTSGGSYNEQFF
TRBJ1-1 TRBV5-1 TRBD1 NA TGCGCCAGCAGCTCCTCGGACAGGATGAACACTGAAGCTTTCTTT CASSSSDRMNTEAFF
TRBJ2-7 TRBV9 NA NA TGTGCCAGCAGCCACTCGGCCTACGAGCAGTACTTC CASSHSAYEQYF
TRBJ1-2 TRBV2 TRBD1 NA TGTGCCAGCAGTGAACTTCAGGGGGAGTATGGCTACACCTTC CASSELQGEYGYTF
TRBJ2-1 TRBV29-1 TRBD2 NA TGCAGCGTGGGACTAGCGGGGGGTTCCTACAATGAGCAGTTCTTC CSVGLAGGSYNEQFF
TRBJ2-3 TRBV30 TRBD2 few TGTGCCTGGAGTCGGGCGGGGGGATCCACAGATACGCAGTATTTT CAWSRAGGSTDTQYF
TRBJ1-2 TRBV5-6 NA NA TGTGCCAGCAGCTTGTTCTTGCGACAAAACTATGGCTACACCTTC CASSLFLRQNYGYTF
TRBJ1-1 TRBV10-3 NA NA TGTGCCAGCACGACGGGGAACACTGAAGCTTTCTTT CASTTGNTEAFF
TRBJ1-2 TRBV19 NA few TGTGCCAGTAGTATCGGCCAGCGCTATGGCTACACCTTC CASSIGQRYGYTF
TRBJ1-2 TRBV19 NA NA TGTGCCAGTAGGTCGGGGGGGGTTTATGGCTACACCTTC CASRSGGVYGYTF
TRBJ2-3 TRBV18 TRBD2 NA TGTGCCAGCTCACCACCTAGCGGGAGATCCACAGATACGCAGTATTTT CASSPPSGRSTDTQYF
TRBJ2-1 TRBV11-3 NA NA TGTGCCAGCAGCTTAGCCCAGGGGCGATGGGAGCAGTTCTTC CASSLAQGRWEQFF
TRBJ1-5 TRBV2 TRBD1 few TGTGCCAGCAGCCCGGGACAGGGGAGCAATCAGCCCCAGCATTTT CASSPGQGSNQPQHF
TRBJ1-4 TRBV3-1/TRBV3-2 TRBD1 once TGTGCCAGCAGCCAAGGGGACAGGGTGGGCGGTGAAAAACTGTTTTTT CASSQGDRVGGEKLFF
TRBJ2-3 TRBV18 NA NA TGTGCCAGCTCACCGAGTATCACGACTACCACAGATACGCAGTATTTT CASSPSITTTTDTQYF
TRBJ2-3 TRBV11-3 TRBD2 NA TGTGCCAGCAGCTTAGATCTGCGGAGCGGGGGGGCCACAGATACGCAGTATTTT CASSLDLRSGGATDTQYF
TRBJ1-4 TRBV2 NA NA TGTGCCAGCATCACCTCCGGTGAAAAACTGTTTTTT CASITSGEKLFF
TRBJ2-7 TRBV3-1/TRBV3-2 NA NA TGTGCCAGCAGTCGTAGCCCCCTCGAGCAGTACTTC CASSRSPLEQYF
TRBJ1-5 TRBV7-9 TRBD1 once TGTGCCAGCAGCTTACTAACCCCGGGACAGGGGAATCAGCCCCAGCATTTT CASSLLTPGQGNQPQHF
TRBJ2-7 TRBV30 TRBD2 NA TGTGCCTGGAGTCCCGGGGGGGCAAGCTACGAGCAGTACTTC CAWSPGGASYEQYF
TRBJ2-7 TRBV12-3/TRBV12-4 NA NA TGTGCCAGCAGTTCCCAGGCTGTTCACGAGCAGTACTTC CASSSQAVHEQYF
TRBJ2-5 TRBV3-1/TRBV3-2 NA once TGTGCCAGCAGTCCCGGGACTGCGGAGACCCAGTACTTC CASSPGTAETQYF
TRBJ2-7 TRBV9 TRBD1 NA TGTGCCAGCAGCGTTGGCACCGGGACAGGGCCGACCTACGAGCAGTACTTC CASSVGTGTGPTYEQYF